Sequencing of this TCR beta chain was carried out in a study of CD8 T cells in ankylosing spondylitis (dated by TCRdb to about 2017). With regard to the full study: T cell receptor beta repertoires were profiled in healthy donors and ankylosing spondylitis patients so that disease-linked TCR variants could be found. The full study cohort comprised 25 ankylosing spondylitis patients and about 110 healthy donors. Peripheral blood samples were taken, and synovial fluid was additionally collected from ankylosing spondylitis patients.

Sequenced on an Illumina HiSeq 2500. Quantitative 5'-RACE with molecular barcodes was used to prepare TCR beta libraries. Per the original workflow: A new computational method, built on a probabilistic model of VDJ rearrangement, was used to identify disease-linked TCR variants. TCRdb reprocessed the public reads (quality trimming at Q25 with fastp, clone calling with MiXCR) and kept in-frame beta chains. Each CDR3 protein appears once, grouped with its most common genes and DNA. It is TCRdb's table, rather than the study itself, that gives the V and J calls and clone size. This sample holds 150,000 to 200,000 distinct CDR3 sequences; about 32% were observed only once. The ten largest clones capture 4.5% to 6% of the sample. General conclusions and limits of the study: A TCR beta motif made up of several highly homologous amino acid variants appeared to be characteristic of blood from ankylosing spondylitis patients. Significant enrichment of the disease-linked clones was reported in matched synovial fluid samples from ankylosing spondylitis patients. In peripheral blood, the disease-linked clones were found at relatively low frequencies and had a CD8+ phenotype. Some motif variants had previously been reported in the synovial fluid and blood of reactive arthritis patients, which suggests shared mechanisms of disease initiation.

This clonotype was seen a handful of times. What antigen it recognizes has not been identified. Base qualities are not at hand, and no much larger clone is one base apart. The CDR3, from cysteine to phenylalanine, totals 19 residues. The DNA shown is the 57-base CDR3, in frame from base 1. As encoded in the germline V gene, CDR1 is MRHNA while CDR2 is SNTAGT. Compared with germline, V lacks 6 bases and J lacks 3 bases; bases without a gene match: 20. Synovial fluid samples and blood samples obtained from the same ankylosing spondylitis patients were matched. This TCR was recovered from a male donor with ankylosing spondylitis. Source material: synovial fluid, either unsorted or a sorted T cell fraction (not recorded which). The chain links TRBV6-4 with TRBJ2-7, with 10 bases matching TRBD2. The CDR3 protein sequence reads: CASRVLERGGRRGSYEQYF. The nucleotide sequence is TGTGCCAGCAGAGTACTGGAGCGGGGGGGCCGAAGGGGGAGCTACGAGCAGTACTTC.